This entry lists 7 T cell receptor beta chains sequenced from one sample in a study of blood T cells in healthy people across ages (dated by TCRdb to 2014 to 2015). The method behind the library was 5' RACE. TCRdb records Illumina HiSeq 2500 as the sequencer. A second PCR of roughly 6 to 11 cycles was run with a J-beta primer mix and a sample-barcoded 5' primer. The public reads were reprocessed in TCRdb via fastp at Q25 and MiXCR, keeping in-frame beta chains. Each CDR3 protein gets just one entry, which takes the most common genes and DNA from the rows behind it. The sample contains about 1,000,000 distinct CDR3 sequences, 40% to 50% of them found a single time. The top ten clonotypes cover 15% to 20% of the sample. The source material was blood. The origin of the receptors is a woman aged 60-70 years in good health.

V gene TRBV12-3 or TRBV12-4 combines with J gene TRBJ1-6, with 10 bases lining up with TRBD1. This CDR3 comprises 14 residues. Losses at the gene ends were 6 bases for V and 8 bases for J; bases not matched to a gene: 4. In DNA, the CDR3 is TGTGCCAGCAGAGCCGGGACAGGGGATTCACCCCTCCACTTT. Its translation is CASRAGTGDSPLHF.

This clonotype was detected only a few times. The genes are TRBV7-8 and TRBJ2-7, with D perhaps TRBD2 (5 bases). Germline V CDR1 and CDR2: SGHVS, FQNEAQ. Deletions cut 5 bases from V and 0 bases from J, with 11 bases between. This CDR3 spans 14 amino acids. The CDR3 here is CASSGSGSSYEQYF. In DNA, the CDR3 is TGTGCCAGCAGCGGGAGCGGATCCTCCTACGAGCAGTACTTC.

V and J are TRBV5-1 and TRBJ1-2; D not certain. Germline lookup yields CDR1 SGHRS and CDR2 YFSETQ. The CDR3 runs 16 residues. Deletions cut 0 bases from V and 0 bases from J, with 12 bases between. The CDR3 is CASSLEGNPTNYGYTF. The CDR3 nucleotides are TGCGCCAGCAGCTTGGAAGGGAATCCTACTAACTATGGCTACACCTTC.

This rearrangement joins TRBV5-6 to TRBJ2-7, with D maybe TRBD2 (6 bases). There are 14 residues in the CDR3. The V end was cut by 3 bases, the J end by 1 base, with 11 bases between. Germline V lookup: CDR1 SGHDT, CDR2 YYEEEE. CDR3 sequence: CASSYLLASYEQYF. The CDR3 nucleotides read TGTGCCAGCAGCTACTTACTAGCATCCTACGAGCAGTACTTC.

There are a few counts of this clonotype. The chain links TRBV27 to TRBJ2-7; a weak D match, TRBD1 (6 bases). The CDR3 is 14 amino acids. V shed 4 bases and J shed 4 bases, with 14 bases lying between them. Per germline, CDR1 MNHEY and CDR2 SMNVEV (reference sequence). The CDR3 DNA follows: TGTGCCAGCAGTTGGGGTGGGGGCAGGTACGAGCAGTACTTC. This sequence encodes CASSWGGGRYEQYF.

This clonotype was observed a handful of times. The chain employs TRBV29-1 and TRBJ1-2; tentative D call: TRBD1 (6 bases). CDR3 length: 11 residues. The germline V gene has CDR1 SQVTM and CDR2 ANQGSEA. V was pared by 6 bases and J by 4 bases, with 9 bases between. This CDR3 is CSVHRAYGYTF. For the CDR3, the DNA is TGCAGCGTACACAGGGCCTATGGCTACACCTTC.

This clonotype has at least ten counts. The gene calls are TRBV20-1 and TRBJ1-5; D is unclear. Germline V gene sequence: CDR1 DFQATT, CDR2 SNEGSKA (reference sequence). V was shortened by 6 bases and J by 6 bases, with 15 bases between the two germline ends. CDR3 size: 13 residues. CDR3 nucleotide sequence: TGCAGTGCGGGCCGGGATGGGCGTCAGCCCCAGCATTTT. Translated, it gives CSAGRDGRQPQHF.